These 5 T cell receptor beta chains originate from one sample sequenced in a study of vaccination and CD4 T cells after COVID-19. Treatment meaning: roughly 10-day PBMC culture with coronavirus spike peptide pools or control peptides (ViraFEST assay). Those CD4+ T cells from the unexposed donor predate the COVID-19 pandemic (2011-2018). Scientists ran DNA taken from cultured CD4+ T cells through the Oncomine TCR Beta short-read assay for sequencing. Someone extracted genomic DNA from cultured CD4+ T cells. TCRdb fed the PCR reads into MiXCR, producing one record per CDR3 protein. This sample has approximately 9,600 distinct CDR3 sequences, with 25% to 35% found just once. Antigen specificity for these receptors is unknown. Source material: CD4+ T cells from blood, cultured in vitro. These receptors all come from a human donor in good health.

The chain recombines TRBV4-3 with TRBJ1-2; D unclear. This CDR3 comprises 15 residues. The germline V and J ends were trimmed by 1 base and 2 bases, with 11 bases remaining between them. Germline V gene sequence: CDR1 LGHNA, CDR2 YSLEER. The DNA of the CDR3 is TGCGCCAGCAGCCAAGTCCGGGCAGCGAACTATGGCTACACCTTC. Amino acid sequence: CASSQVRAANYGYTF.

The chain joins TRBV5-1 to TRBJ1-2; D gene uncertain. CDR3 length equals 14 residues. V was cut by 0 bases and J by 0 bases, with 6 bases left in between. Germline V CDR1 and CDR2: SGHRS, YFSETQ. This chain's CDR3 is CASSLGPSNYGYTF. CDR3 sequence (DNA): TGCGCCAGCAGCTTGGGTCCCTCTAACTATGGCTACACCTTC.

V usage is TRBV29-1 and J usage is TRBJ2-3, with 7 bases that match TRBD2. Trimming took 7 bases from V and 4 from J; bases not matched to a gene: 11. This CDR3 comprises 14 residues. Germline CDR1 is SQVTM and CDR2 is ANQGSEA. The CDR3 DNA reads TGCAGCGGTGTGGAGCGGGGTCCCCCAGATACGCAGTATTTT. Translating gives CSGVERGPPDTQYF.

CDR3 sequence (DNA): TGTGCCAGCAGGACGACGGCTACTAATGAAAAACTGTTTTTT. Its translation: CASRTTATNEKLFF. This chain joins TRBV6-2 or TRBV6-3 and TRBJ1-4; D is uncertain. V gave up 6 bases and J gave up 2 bases, with 10 bases separating them. This CDR3 has 14 residues. CDR1 and CDR2 (germline): MNHEY, SVGEGT.

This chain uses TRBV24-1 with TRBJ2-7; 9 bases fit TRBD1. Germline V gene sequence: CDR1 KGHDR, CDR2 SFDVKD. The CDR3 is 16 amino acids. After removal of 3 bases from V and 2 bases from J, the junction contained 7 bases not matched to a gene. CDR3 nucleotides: TGTGCCACCAGTGATGGCGGGACAGGGTACACCTACGAGCAGTACTTC. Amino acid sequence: CATSDGGTGYTYEQYF.